This T cell receptor beta chain emerged from a study of T cells in Graves' hyperthyroidism and ophthalmopathy. The CDR3 regions of TCR beta were amplified from RNA transcripts. Primed by the HTBI set, a first-round RT-PCR was run on the TCR CDR3. MiXCR was run by TCRdb on the multiplex PCR reads, yielding one entry per CDR3 protein. The sample lists 350,000 or so distinct CDR3 sequences; approximately 18% were seen once. Whole-study findings and limits: Blood samples included most of the expanded thyroid clonotypes exceeding 0.001.

This clonotype showed up many times. Antigen specificity is unknown. Pregnant or lactating patients were excluded, as were those with uncontrolled infection or other autoimmune disease. From germline, CDR1 is PRHDT and CDR2 FYEKMQ (reference sequence). With V trimmed by 5 bases and J by 0 bases, 4 bases remained unmatched. This CDR3 has 14 residues. The chain uses TRBV13 and TRBJ2-7, with TRBD1 matching over 7 bases. Sequenced input: blood. The receptor was isolated from a woman in her thirties or forties with Graves' ophthalmopathy. The CDR3, as DNA: TGTGCCAGCAGCGAACAGGGGAGCTCCTACGAGCAGTACTTC. Amino acids: CASSEQGSSYEQYF.